A selection of T cell receptor beta chains follows, all from one sample in a study of PD-1 blockade in classical Hodgkin lymphoma. The method was immunoSEQ multiplex PCR; TCRdb's version includes in-frame clones alone and lacks a portion of them. The sample consists of about 9,700 clones, around four fifths of them appearing once. The sample was peripheral blood mononuclear cells (PBMCs), taken before the fourth cycle of nivolumab. These receptors originate from a human donor with classical Hodgkin lymphoma. Each CDR3 is given with its conserved first and last residue.

>TRBV19|TRBJ2-7
CASSPGDRVIEQYF
>TRBV5-4|TRBJ1-3
CASSLLGRGNTIYF
>TRBV4-1|TRBJ2-7
CASSHPGQGAYEQYF
>TRBV4-1|TRBJ1-4
CASSHLILIEKLFF
>TRBV13|TRBJ1-2
CASSLAGNYGYTF
>TRBV6-1|TRBJ1-1
CASSPTRGGTEAFF
>TRBV27|TRBJ2-7
CASSPAGTSGSYEQYF
>TRBV15|TRBJ2-7
CATSRDLRGQGFSYEQYF
>TRBV5-1|TRBJ1-4
CASSLDRAGEKLFF
>TRBV29-1|TRBJ2-5
CSVELQGRGETQYF
>TRBV5-8|TRBJ1-4
CASSLEGGSYEKLFF
>TRBV7-9|TRBJ1-6
CASSGGQATNNSPLHF
>TRBV11-2|TRBJ2-1
CASSLVGRVYNEQFF
>TRBV27|TRBJ2-3
CASSLQSTDTQYF
>TRBV5-6|TRBJ2-7
CASSLMSALSYEQYF
>TRBV13|TRBJ2-2
CASTQGDGELFF
>TRBV27|TRBJ2-6
CASSYWGSGANVLTF
>TRBV9|TRBJ1-1
CASSPRTGVEAFF
>TRBV12-1|TRBJ2-2
CASSTLSGAGSNTGELFF
>TRBV19|TRBJ2-3
CASSVFRVIGTDTQYF
>TRBV7-8|TRBJ1-2
CASSPGQERNYGYTF
>TRBV9|TRBJ1-2
CASSVDRVDGYTF
>TRBV11-2|TRBJ2-5
CASSLMSRTFLTQYF
>TRBV25-1|TRBJ1-2
CASSESRGGHGYTF
>TRBV5-1|TRBJ2-2
CASSPRQGWGTGELFF
>TRBV7-3|TRBJ1-5
CASSPKPTGVRPQHF
>TRBV12-5|TRBJ2-7
CASGFGDKHYEQYF
>TRBV11-3|TRBJ2-1
CASSSPWESNNEQFF
>TRBV4-2|TRBJ2-3
CASSQETGMGDTQYF
>TRBV28|TRBJ1-1
CASSTPGGTEAFF
>TRBV9|TRBJ2-5
CASSVGRSYQETQYF
>TRBV7-9|TRBJ2-7
CASSLDSQYEQYF
>TRBV9|TRBJ1-1
CASSVARTVLTAEAFF
>TRBV5-6|TRBJ2-7
CASSFGFVVGGRYSEQYF
>TRBV18|TRBJ1-1
CASSPNRGSKTEAFF
>TRBV7-3|TRBJ2-2
CASSPNFEAANTGELFF
>TRBV5-4|TRBJ2-1
CASSLPLRGTKFF
>TRBV2|TRBJ2-4
CASSASSGWPWSAKNIQYF
>TRBV7-3|TRBJ2-6
CASSKSSGANVLTF
>TRBV6-6|TRBJ2-7
CASSFGGGLGEQYF
>TRBV2|TRBJ1-3
CASSGGGGNTIYF
>TRBV5-6|TRBJ1-5
CASSWGGHGNQPQHF
>TRBV21-1|TRBJ1-4
CASKSGTGEKLFF
>TRBV10-3|TRBJ1-4
CAISATGGEGEKLFF
>TRBV29-1|TRBJ2-3
CSAAGTPRADTQYF
>TRBV5-1|TRBJ1-2
CASQLSQDYGYTF
>TRBV9|TRBJ2-3
CASSVGSGGPAWNTQYF
>TRBV27|TRBJ2-1
CASSLSLPGTGRHEQFF
>TRBV2|TRBJ2-3
CASGGPFTDTQYF
>TRBV2|TRBJ1-6
CASSEVPGFVAPLHF
>TRBV2|TRBJ2-1
CASLLYNEQFF
>TRBV6-1|TRBJ2-3
CASSEKGGLGDTQYF
>TRBV6-5|TRBJ2-7
CASTRTGTYEQYF
>TRBV7-9|TRBJ1-6
CASSLFHWGNSPLHF
>TRBV6-5|TRBJ1-2
CASRGQGLGGYTF
>TRBV19|TRBJ1-5
CASSREQGRGNQPQHF